Shown below are 3 T cell receptor beta chains from a single sample sequenced in a study of shared clonotypes between healthy human individuals. Measured with immunoSEQ multiplex PCR; TCRdb has only the in-frame clones, and not every one. In the table there are around 530,000 clones, roughly 79% of which are singletons. The specimen was PBMCs. The receptors originated from a woman aged 40-49 years in good health. Some clones in this sample may be carry-over from other donors' samples.

The rearrangement uses TRBV5-4 and TRBJ2-5; no clear D gene. Per the germline V gene, CDR1 is SGHNT and CDR2 is YYREEE (reference sequence). The CDR3 spans 13 residues. V lost 4 bases and J 4 bases, leaving 11 bases between the germline ends. DNA for the CDR3: TGTGCCAGCAGCGCCACTTCCGGAGAGACCCAGTACTTC. Protein product: CASSATSGETQYF.

This chain joins TRBV5-1 and TRBJ2-7; 8 bases match TRBD2. After removal of 2 bases from V and 2 bases from J, the junction contained 3 bases not matched to a gene. Germline values: CDR1 SGHRS, CDR2 YFSETQ. This CDR3 region has 14 residues. Here the CDR3 DNA reads TGCGCCAGCAGCTTTAGCGGGATCCCCTACGAGCAGTACTTC. Translation: CASSFSGIPYEQYF.

V is TRBV7-9 and J is TRBJ2-7; 8 positions match TRBD2. Per the germline V gene, CDR1 is SEHNR and CDR2 is FQNEAQ (reference sequence). V shed 5 bases and J 5 bases; nucleotides not matched to a gene: 11. This CDR3 has 15 residues. CDR3 protein: CASSQSRGRSNEQYF. The CDR3 nucleotides read TGTGCCAGCAGCCAGTCTCGCGGGAGGAGCAACGAGCAGTACTTC.